These 9 T cell receptor beta chains were all obtained from the same sample, sequenced in a study of cytomegalovirus exposure and HLA in healthy donors. It was with 60 Vbeta and 13 Jbeta primers that the PCR ran. TCRdb's table, derived via immunoSEQ multiplex PCR, lists solely in-frame clones and lacks some. The sample includes about 150,000 clones. Source material: PBMCs. These TCRs come from a woman in her fifties or sixties in good health and CMV-seronegative.

The chain recombines TRBV6-4 with TRBJ1-6; perhaps TRBD1 as D (5 bases). Germline CDR1 and CDR2: MRHNA and SNTAGT. The CDR3 loop spans 13 amino acids. V lost 0 bases to trimming and J lost 11 bases, with 8 bases between them. The DNA of the CDR3 is TGTGCCAGCAGTGACTCCCAGGGCACACCCCTCCACTTT. Amino acid sequence: CASSDSQGTPLHF.

V is TRBV6-1 and J is TRBJ1-2; a possible D gene is TRBD1 (5 bases). This CDR3 has 17 amino acids. Germline CDR1 and CDR2: MNHNS and SASEGT. Trimming left V 3 bases short and J 7 bases short, with 24 bases between. CDR3 DNA sequence: TGTGCCAGCAGTGAGACATGGGGGGACGGAATTGCGATTGGCTACACCTTC. It is translated as CASSETWGDGIAIGYTF.

The V gene is TRBV14, the J gene TRBJ2-7; TRBD1 matches 7 bases. In germline, CDR1 is SGHDN, CDR2 FVKESK. This CDR3 contains 14 residues. V was pared by 1 base and J by 2 bases, with 2 bases of the junction left unmatched. CDR3 residues: CASSQGTGPYEQYF. Here the CDR3 DNA reads TGTGCCAGCAGCCAAGGGACAGGTCCCTACGAGCAGTACTTC.

This sequence joins TRBV27 and TRBJ1-2; D is ambiguous. Trimming shortened V by 8 bases and J by 8 bases, and 18 bases separated the two germline ends. Germline values: CDR1 MNHEY, CDR2 SMNVEV (reference sequence). The CDR3 has 13 residues. The DNA for the CDR3 is TGTGCCAGCGGCAAGGGAGGGCCGCGGGGCTACACCTTC. It translates to CASGKGGPRGYTF.

The chain has TRBV9 and TRBJ1-1, with 7 bases that match TRBD1. Germline V gives CDR1 SGDLS, CDR2 YYNGEE. V gave up 3 bases and J gave up 1 base; unmatched junction bases: 6. The CDR3 sequence is 15 residues long. For the CDR3, the DNA is TGTGCCAGCAGCGAGAGGGGACAGACGAACACTGAAGCTTTCTTT. Translated: CASSERGQTNTEAFF.

The genes are TRBV5-1 and TRBJ2-2; 12 bases agree with TRBD2. V shed 0 bases and J 6 bases; nucleotides not matched to a gene: 3. Germline loops: CDR1 SGHRS, CDR2 YFSETQ. CDR3 length equals 16 residues. CDR3 loop: CASSLGLAGAAGELFF. For the CDR3, the DNA is TGCGCCAGCAGCTTGGGACTAGCGGGAGCGGCCGGGGAGCTGTTTTTT.

The chain employs TRBV21-1 and TRBJ1-2. TRBV21-1 is a documented pseudogene. This CDR3 has 12 residues. CDR3 sequence (DNA): TGTGCCAGCAGCCCCCGGGGCTATGGCTACACCTTC. As protein: CASSPRGYGYTF.

J is TRBJ2-7 and V is TRBV7-2; 10 bases are shared with TRBD2. V lost 4 bases, J lost 1 base, and 1 base stayed unmatched. From germline, CDR1 is SGHTA and CDR2 FQGNSA. This CDR3 region has 14 residues. CDR3 in amino acids: CASSWTSGSYEQYF. The CDR3 region has the DNA TGTGCCAGCAGCTGGACTAGCGGTTCCTACGAGCAGTACTTC.

The chain is built from TRBV19 and TRBJ2-1; TRBD2 matches 11 bases. The V gene's germline CDR1 is LNHDA and CDR2 SQIVND (reference sequence). The CDR3 runs 16 residues. V lost 6 bases to trimming and J lost 0 bases; unmatched junction nucleotides: 4. CDR3 loop: CASSGTSGYSYNEQFF. CDR3 bases: TGTGCCAGTAGCGGGACTAGCGGTTACTCCTACAATGAGCAGTTCTTC.